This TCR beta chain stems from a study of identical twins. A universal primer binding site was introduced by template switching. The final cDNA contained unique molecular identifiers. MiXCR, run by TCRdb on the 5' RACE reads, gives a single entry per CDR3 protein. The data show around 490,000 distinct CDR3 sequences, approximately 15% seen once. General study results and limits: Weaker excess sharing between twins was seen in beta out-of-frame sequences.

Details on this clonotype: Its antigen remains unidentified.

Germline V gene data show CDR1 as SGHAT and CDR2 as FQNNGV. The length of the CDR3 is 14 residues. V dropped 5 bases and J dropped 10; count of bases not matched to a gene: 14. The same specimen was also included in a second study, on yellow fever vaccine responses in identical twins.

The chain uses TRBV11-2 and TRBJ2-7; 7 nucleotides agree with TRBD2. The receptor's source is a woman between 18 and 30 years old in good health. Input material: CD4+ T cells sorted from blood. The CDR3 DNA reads TGTGCCAGCAGCCCGCCAGGGACTGCGGGGGAACAGTACTTC. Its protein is CASSPPGTAGEQYF.